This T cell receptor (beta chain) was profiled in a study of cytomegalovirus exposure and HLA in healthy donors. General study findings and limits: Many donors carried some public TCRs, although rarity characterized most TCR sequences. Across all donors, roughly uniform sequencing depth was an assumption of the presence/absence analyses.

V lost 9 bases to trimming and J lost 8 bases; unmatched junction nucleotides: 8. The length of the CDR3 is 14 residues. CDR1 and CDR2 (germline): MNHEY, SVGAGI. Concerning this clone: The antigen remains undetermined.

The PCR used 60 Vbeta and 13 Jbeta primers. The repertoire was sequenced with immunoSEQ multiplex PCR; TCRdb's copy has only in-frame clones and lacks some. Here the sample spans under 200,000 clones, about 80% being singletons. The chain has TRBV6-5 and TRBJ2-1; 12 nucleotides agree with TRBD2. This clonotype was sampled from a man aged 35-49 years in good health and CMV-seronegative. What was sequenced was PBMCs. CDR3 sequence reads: CASLLAGGQHEQFF. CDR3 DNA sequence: TGTGCCAGTCTCCTAGCGGGAGGGCAACATGAGCAGTTCTTC.